This entry lists 14 T cell receptor beta chains sequenced from one sample in a study of cytomegalovirus exposure and HLA in healthy donors. Some clones are missing from TCRdb's copy, which holds only in-frame ones; the method was immunoSEQ multiplex PCR. The sample includes tens of thousands of clones, over 85% of them seen just once. The sequencing input was PBMCs. These receptors were collected from a woman in her 30s in good health and CMV-seronegative.

The chain joins TRBV19 to TRBJ2-6; the match to TRBD1 covers 10 bases. The CDR3 spans 17 residues. J gave up 2 bases and V 5 bases, and 6 bases lay outside the gene matches. CDR1 and CDR2 from the germline V gene are LNHDA and SQIVND (reference sequence). Written as DNA, the CDR3 is TGTGCCAGTAGTCGGGACAGGGGTCCACCTGGGGCCAACGTCCTGACTTTC. Amino acid sequence: CASSRDRGPPGANVLTF.

This clone has only one observation. This chain links TRBV7-6 with TRBJ2-7; D is ambiguous. V dropped 3 bases and J dropped 3 bases, with 12 bases sitting between them. Germline-derived CDR1 and CDR2 are SGHVS and FNYEAQ. This CDR3 comprises 14 residues. The CDR3 bases are TGTGCCAGCAGCTTGGAGAGGCGCAGCTACGAGCAGTACTTC. Residues: CASSLERRSYEQYF.

The CDR3 DNA reads as TGTGCCAGCAGCTTAGGGCTGGCAGGGGGCATAACAGATACGCAGTATTTT. Translated: CASSLGLAGGITDTQYF. The rearrangement joins TRBV11-2 to TRBJ2-3; 8 bases agree with TRBD1. V was clipped by 1 base and J by 3 bases; unmatched bases: 9. Germline V CDR1 and CDR2: SGHAT, FQNNGV. This CDR3 region has 17 residues.

V is TRBV4-1 and J is TRBJ1-1; 7 nucleotides match TRBD1. The V segment lost 2 bases and the J segment 0 bases; nucleotides outside the gene matches: 3. Germline values: CDR1 MGHRA, CDR2 YSYEKL. This CDR3 is built from 15 residues. CDR3 amino acids: CASSQRGTVNTEAFF. DNA for the CDR3: TGCGCCAGCAGCCAACGCGGGACAGTGAACACTGAAGCTTTCTTT.

The genes are TRBV29-1 and TRBJ2-7, with 7 nucleotides matching TRBD1. Germline CDR1 reads SQVTM; CDR2 reads ANQGSEA. The V segment lost 3 bases and the J segment 2 bases; nucleotides outside the gene matches: 4. The CDR3 contains 13 residues. This chain's CDR3 is CSVEGQIPYEQYF. CDR3 in DNA: TGCAGCGTTGAGGGACAGATCCCCTACGAGCAGTACTTC.

The chain joins TRBV5-1 to TRBJ1-6; 7 bases are shared with TRBD1. Looked up from germline, CDR1 is SGHRS and CDR2 is YFSETQ. CDR3 length: 16 amino acids. The V gene end was trimmed by 7 bases and the J gene end by 5 bases; junction bases not matched to a gene: 12. The CDR3 sequence is CASRIHGTVDNSPLHF. The CDR3 nucleotides read TGCGCCAGCCGCATACATGGGACAGTGGATAATTCACCCCTCCACTTT.

The chain couples TRBV6-6 to TRBJ2-7, with D perhaps matching TRBD1 (5 bases). Germline CDR1 MNHNY, CDR2 SVGAGI (reference sequence). The CDR3 has 12 residues. The CDR3 is CASNDRAYEQYF. The CDR3 DNA reads as TGTGCAAGTAACGACAGAGCCTACGAGCAGTACTTC.

This chain connects TRBV18 to TRBJ1-1; 8 bases fit TRBD1. CDR3 length: 15 residues. Per germline, CDR1 KGHSH and CDR2 LQKENI. V lost 4 bases, J lost 1 base, and 5 bases stayed unmatched. The CDR3 is CASSQLQGENTEAFF. The CDR3 coding sequence is TGTGCCAGCTCACAGTTACAGGGGGAGAACACTGAAGCTTTCTTT.

The chain couples TRBV7-9 to TRBJ2-3; D might be TRBD1 (6 bases). Germline CDR1 and CDR2: SEHNR and FQNEAQ (reference sequence). V was trimmed by 4 bases and J by 0 bases, leaving 11 bases between them. The length of the CDR3 is 15 residues. Here the CDR3 DNA reads TGTGCCAGCAGCTCTTGGACAGCCAGCACAGATACGCAGTATTTT. Encoded protein: CASSSWTASTDTQYF. Variable domain in full (rest from reference TRBV7-9 and TRBJ2-3): DTGVSQNPRHKITKRGQNVTFRCDPISEHNRLYWYRQTLGQGPEFLTYFQNEAQLEKSRLLSDRFSAERPKGSFSTLEIQRTEQGDSAMYLCASSSWTASTDTQYFGPGTRLTVL.

The V gene is TRBV18, the J gene TRBJ2-7, with TRBD1 identical over 10 bases. V dropped 3 bases and J dropped 2; count of bases not matched to a gene: 10. The length of the CDR3 is 17 residues. Germline assignment: CDR1 KGHSH and CDR2 LQKENI. Here the CDR3 DNA reads TGTGCCAGCTCACCGTTAGTATTTGGGACAGGGGCCTACGAGCAGTACTTC. It translates to CASSPLVFGTGAYEQYF.

This clone showed up just once. The chain uses TRBV5-1 and TRBJ2-7; 9 bases map to TRBD1. The CDR3 has 17 residues. With 0 bases clipped from V and 4 bases from J, the junction kept 11 bases outside the gene matches. Germline V gene lookup returns CDR1 SGHRS and CDR2 YFSETQ. The CDR3 sequence: CASSLGQGGTGTYEQYF. In DNA, the CDR3 is TGCGCCAGCAGCTTGGGGCAAGGAGGGACAGGGACTTACGAGCAGTACTTC.

This clone showed up just once. The chain employs TRBV5-1 and TRBJ1-2; TRBD1 aligns across 11 bases. CDR1 and CDR2 (germline): SGHRS, YFSETQ. The V gene end was trimmed by 4 bases and the J gene end by 7 bases; junction bases not matched to a gene: 6. This CDR3 is built from 14 residues. CDR3 nucleotides: TGCGCCAGCAGCCGGGGACAGGGGGAACTTGGCTACACCTTC. Amino acid sequence: CASSRGQGELGYTF.

The chain joins TRBV7-2 to TRBJ1-2; D possibly corresponds to TRBD1 (6 bases). The CDR3 runs to 17 residues. V was shortened by 5 bases and J by 3 bases, with 22 bases between the two germline ends. The germline V gene encodes CDR1 SGHTA and CDR2 FQGNSA. The CDR3 bases are TGTGCCAGCAGCCCAGACAGGACGATCGTTCTCTACTATGGCTACACCTTC. Its protein product is CASSPDRTIVLYYGYTF.

The CDR3, as DNA: TGTGCCAGCAGCCTCAGGGGTGGGGGCACAGATACGCAGTATTTT. Encoded protein: CASSLRGGGTDTQYF. J is TRBJ2-3 and V is TRBV7-9, with D perhaps matching TRBD1 (6 bases). Germline assignment: CDR1 SEHNR and CDR2 FQNEAQ (reference sequence). This CDR3 is built from 15 residues. With 5 bases removed from V and 1 base from J, the gap between germline ends came to 13 bases.